Each of the 12 T cell receptor beta chains below was sequenced from the same sample in a study of vaccination effects on CD4 cells after COVID-19. The protocol was immunoSEQ multiplex PCR, while the TCRdb copy is restricted to in-frame clones and leaves out a portion. Seen here are about 45,000 clones, approximately 81% observed once, and the top ten hold about 32%. Their recognized antigens are unknown. The ViraFEST assay expanded antigen-specific CD4+ T cells with viral peptide pools before sequencing. Culture proceeded for 9 to 11 days, and CD4+ T cells were then isolated. Between March and December 2020, the person had a SARS-CoV-2 infection that PCR confirmed. Sequencing was performed on CD4+ T cells from PBMCs cultured with a peptide pool, taken before COVID-19 vaccination. These receptors originate from a human donor who had a prior SARS-CoV-2 infection.

V usage is TRBV7-2 and J usage is TRBJ2-7, with no clear D. Trimming stripped 2 bases from V and 3 bases from J, with 17 bases between. CDR3 size: 16 residues. From germline, CDR1 is SGHTA and CDR2 FQGNSA. CDR3 region: CASSLSQSASVYEQYF. The CDR3 DNA follows: TGTGCCAGCAGCTTATCCCAGTCAGCCTCGGTCTACGAGCAGTACTTC.

The chain's CDR3 is CASSYGLGTDEQYF. CDR3 coding DNA: TGTGCCAGCAGCTACGGACTAGGGACTGACGAGCAGTACTTC. The rearrangement links TRBV7-2 to TRBJ2-7; 7 nucleotides agree with TRBD2. Losses at the gene ends were 4 bases for V and 5 bases for J; bases not matched to a gene: 8. Germline V lookup: CDR1 SGHTA, CDR2 FQGNSA. CDR3 length equals 14 residues.

Remarks on this clone: Within the sample, other DNA sequences also encode this same CDR3. The genes are TRBV30 and TRBJ2-1; 10 bases match TRBD2. Germline CDR1 is GTSNPN and CDR2 is SVGIG (reference sequence). This CDR3 is built from 17 residues. J was trimmed by 0 bases and V by 3 bases; bases with no gene match: 8. DNA for the CDR3: TGTGCCTGGAGAAGACTAGCGGGCGGGAGCTCCTACAATGAGCAGTTCTTC. Its translation is CAWRRLAGGSSYNEQFF.

The chain joins TRBV14 to TRBJ2-7; 9 positions agree with TRBD1. V was clipped by 4 bases and J by 6 bases; unmatched bases: 7. Germline V gene data show CDR1 as SGHDN and CDR2 as FVKESK. The CDR3 contains 14 residues. The CDR3 coding sequence is TGTGCCAGCAGCCGAAACAGGGGGCAGAGCGAGCAGTACTTC. Its protein product is CASSRNRGQSEQYF.

The chain joins TRBV12-3 or TRBV12-4 to TRBJ1-2; D unclear. The CDR3 runs to 13 residues. Trimming took off 4 bases at V and 8 bases at J, with 14 bases between the two ends. DNA of the CDR3: TGTGCCAGCAGTTACCGGCCGGAGTTGGGCTACACCTTC. Amino acid sequence: CASSYRPELGYTF.

This chain connects TRBV18 to TRBJ2-1; D remains unclear. The ends were cut back, 0 bases at V and 5 bases at J, with 11 bases in the middle. CDR1 KGHSH and CDR2 LQKENI come from the germline V gene. This CDR3 has 15 amino acids. CDR3 sequence: CASSPPFPIDNEQFF. CDR3 bases: TGTGCCAGCTCACCACCGTTTCCGATAGACAATGAGCAGTTCTTC.

This chain uses TRBV5-1 with TRBJ2-6; D unresolved. Germline values: CDR1 SGHRS, CDR2 YFSETQ. The ends were cut back, 4 bases at V and 1 base at J, with 9 bases in the middle. The CDR3 covers 15 residues. This CDR3 is CASSEQASGANVLTF. DNA of the CDR3: TGCGCCAGCAGCGAGCAGGCGTCTGGGGCCAACGTCCTGACTTTC.

This clone appeared once. This chain joins TRBV7-2 and TRBJ2-1; no reliable D call. CDR1 is SGHTA, CDR2 FQGNSA, per germline. The CDR3 spans 11 residues. V shed 5 bases and J shed 10 bases, with 9 bases lying between them. The CDR3 spells CASSGVVEQFF. The CDR3 DNA sequence: TGTGCCAGCAGCGGGGTGGTAGAGCAGTTCTTC.

This clone showed up just a few times. The chain is built from TRBV18 and TRBJ1-1; D gene ambiguous. The germline gives CDR1 KGHSH, CDR2 LQKENI. Trimming took off 3 bases at V and 1 base at J, with 9 bases between the two ends. The CDR3 totals 14 residues. CDR3 bases: TGTGCCAGCTCACCTCAACATAGGAACACTGAAGCTTTCTTT. As protein: CASSPQHRNTEAFF.

This chain links TRBV29-1 with TRBJ1-2; a weak D match, TRBD1 (5 bases). CDR3 length equals 14 residues. Germline loops: CDR1 SQVTM, CDR2 ANQGSEA. Deletions cut 4 bases from V and 3 bases from J, with 15 bases between. The CDR3 is CSVGLSGGDYGYTF. The CDR3 DNA sequence: TGCAGCGTTGGGTTGTCTGGGGGAGACTATGGCTACACCTTC.

This clone has only one observation. This chain links TRBV15 with TRBJ2-3, with D possibly TRBD1 on 6 matching bases. Germline V gene lookup returns CDR1 LNHNV and CDR2 YYDKDF (reference sequence). Trimming left V 3 bases short and J 5 bases short, with 15 bases between. This CDR3 has 15 amino acids. The CDR3 protein is CATSSTGFFQDTQYF. The CDR3 region has the DNA TGTGCCACCAGCAGCACAGGGTTTTTTCAAGATACGCAGTATTTT.

V and J are TRBV30 and TRBJ2-7, with 7 bases that match TRBD2. The J segment lost 2 bases and the V segment lost 5 bases, leaving 6 bases of the junction unmatched. This CDR3 spans 13 amino acids. Germline V gene data show CDR1 as GTSNPN and CDR2 as SVGIG (reference sequence). CDR3 nucleotides: TGTGCCTGGGCAGCGGGGTTCACCTACGAGCAGTACTTC. Residues: CAWAAGFTYEQYF.